This T cell receptor beta chain was recorded in a study of Ad26.COV2.S vaccination and SARS-CoV-2 variants. Study-wide context: It was the COV1001 Ad26.COV2.S trial arm that included the donor. General observations from the study: Those who received the vaccine showed greater spike-specific TCR breadth than those given placebo. It is possible that the TCR breadth and depth analyses underestimated the total T cell responses.

Assay used: immunoSEQ multiplex PCR; TCRdb lists only in-frame clones, some missing. The sample carries 350,000 to 600,000 clones, about 88% recorded once. Points on this clone: Its target is not known.

Treatment indicated: approximately 18 received Ad26.COV2.S at low or high dose, single or two shots; about 5 received placebo; per-sample allocation not given. It was on day 63 after the first vaccine or placebo injection that samples were taken. An adult of 18-55 years in Boston served as donor. Germline CDR1 and CDR2: GTSNPN and SVGIG (reference sequence). Deletions cut 2 bases from V and 2 bases from J, with 9 bases between. The CDR3 has 13 amino acids. V is TRBV30 and J is TRBJ2-5, with D maybe TRBD2 (7 bases). Sequenced here: peripheral blood, sampled in a trial of Ad26.COV2.S vaccine versus placebo. The source of this sequence is a person between 18 and 59 years old who received the Ad26.COV2.S COVID-19 vaccine or a placebo. This CDR3 is CAWSRGAQETQYF. For the CDR3, the DNA is TGTGCCTGGAGTCGGGGGGCTCAAGAGACCCAGTACTTC.